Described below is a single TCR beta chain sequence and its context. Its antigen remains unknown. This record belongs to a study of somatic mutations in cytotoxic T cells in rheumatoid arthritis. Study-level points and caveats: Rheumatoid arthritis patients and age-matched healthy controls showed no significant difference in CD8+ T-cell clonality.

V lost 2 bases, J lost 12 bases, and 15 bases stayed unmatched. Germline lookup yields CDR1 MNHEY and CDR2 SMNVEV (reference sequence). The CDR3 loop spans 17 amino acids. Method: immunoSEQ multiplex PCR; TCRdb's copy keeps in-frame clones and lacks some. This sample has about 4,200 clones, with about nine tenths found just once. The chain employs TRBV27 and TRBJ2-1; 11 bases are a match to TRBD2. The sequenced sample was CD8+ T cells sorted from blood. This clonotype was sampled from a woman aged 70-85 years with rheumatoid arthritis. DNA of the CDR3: TGTGCCAGCAGTTTAACCGTTAGCGGGAGGGCCAACATTGGGCAGTTCTTC. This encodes CASSLTVSGRANIGQFF.